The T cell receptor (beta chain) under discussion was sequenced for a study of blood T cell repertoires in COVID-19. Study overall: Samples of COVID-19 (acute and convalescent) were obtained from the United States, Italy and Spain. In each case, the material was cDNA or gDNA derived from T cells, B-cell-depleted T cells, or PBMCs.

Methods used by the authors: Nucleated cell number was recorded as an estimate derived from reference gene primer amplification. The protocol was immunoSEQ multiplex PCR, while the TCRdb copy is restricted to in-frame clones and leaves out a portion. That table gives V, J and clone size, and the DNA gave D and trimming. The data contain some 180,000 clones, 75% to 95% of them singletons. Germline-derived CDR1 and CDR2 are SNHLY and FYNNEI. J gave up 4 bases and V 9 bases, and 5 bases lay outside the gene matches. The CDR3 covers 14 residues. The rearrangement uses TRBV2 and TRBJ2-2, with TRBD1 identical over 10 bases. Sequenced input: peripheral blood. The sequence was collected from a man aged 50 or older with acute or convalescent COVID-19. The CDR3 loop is CASGTGVLTGELFF. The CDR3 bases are TGTGCCAGTGGGACAGGGGTTCTCACCGGGGAGCTGTTTTTT.